The entry below describes one TCR beta chain. The antigen remains unidentified. The junction differs from germline at one of its ends, possibly a read error. This entry comes from a study of PD-1 blockade in classical Hodgkin lymphoma. Whole-study findings and limits: CD4+ TCR diversity, unlike CD8+, rose significantly by C4D1. A reduction in baseline TCR diversity was reportedly seen in newly diagnosed patients relative to healthy donors. Why the repertoires differ is still unclear, perhaps disease activity or prior therapy.

In every patient, relapse followed autologous stem cell transplantation, while exposure to brentuximab vedotin differed. Some clones are missing from TCRdb's copy, which holds only in-frame ones; the method was immunoSEQ multiplex PCR. Of roughly 60,000 clones listed, about 88% are singletons. This CDR3 is built from 15 residues. CDR1 and CDR2 from the germline V gene are GTSNPN and SVGIG (reference sequence). This TCR was recovered from a human donor with classical Hodgkin lymphoma. Source: peripheral blood mononuclear cells (PBMCs), taken before the second cycle of nivolumab. This chain uses TRBV30 with TRBJ1-2; 8 positions match TRBD1. The CDR3 nucleotides read TGCGCCTTGACAGGGGATCCCGGAGCTAACTATGGCTACACCTTC. Translated: CALTGDPGANYGYTF.